Described below is a single TCR beta chain sequence and its context. Its specificity is not known. The sample is drawn from a study of cytomegalovirus exposure and HLA in healthy donors. Study-level findings and limits: Donor immune exposure was known only as CMV serostatus. According to the study, 150 to 200 TCR beta chains were cytomegalovirus-associated. TCR beta V segments were, for the most part, productive about 87% or about 30% of the time in an earlier analysis. Some segments of the V type, notably TRBV6-2 and TRBV6-3, were excluded as indistinguishable.

V was shortened by 5 bases and J by 4 bases, with 9 bases between the two germline ends. Germline CDR1 reads MNHNY; CDR2 reads SVGAGI (reference sequence). This CDR3 is 13 amino acids long. The PCR ran on 60 Vbeta and 13 Jbeta primers. Produced via immunoSEQ multiplex PCR; TCRdb's table is partial and in-frame only. This sample's table has 45,000 to 55,000 clones. The V call is TRBV6-6, the J call TRBJ1-3; D unresolved. Specimen: PBMCs. The receptor was isolated from a man aged 40-55 years in good health and CMV-seropositive. CDR3 DNA: TGTGCCAGCAGTCGAGGAAAGGGAAACACCATATATTTT. This gives the protein CASSRGKGNTIYF.